This T cell receptor (beta chain) was identified during a study of technical replicates of blood from several donors (dated by TCRdb to the late 2010s). The germline V gene (reference sequence) specifies SGHKS as CDR1 and YYEKEE as CDR2. For this chain, trimming is 2 bases at the V end and 6 bases at the J end, and the number of junction bases without a gene match is 6. The CDR3 has 15 amino acids, counting the end cysteine and phenylalanine. Only the CDR3 DNA is retained, 45 bases long and in frame from the first base. On this clone itself: It lacks a known antigen. Per-base qualities were not stored, and no clone one base away is much larger.

Receptor amplification or capture employed the immunoSEQ multiplex PCR assay. The immuneACCESS repertoire file appears here via TCRdb, limited to in-frame rearrangements. These files lack a portion of the clones; in checked studies, under half of the deficit traces to unresolved V genes, and the cause of the others is not known. The sample yields 65,000 to 85,000 clones; around nine tenths were counted once. The ten largest account for approximately 0.27% of the sample. Recombination joined TRBV5-5 with TRBJ2-1, with 9 bases in between that match TRBD1. The sequencing input was T cells isolated from PBMCs. This TCR came from a human donor in good health. The nucleotide sequence reads as follows: TGTGCCAGCAGCTTTGGGACAGGGTGGGTCAATGAGCAGTTCTTC. It translates to CASSFGTGWVNEQFF. The entire variable domain, with the stretches around the CDR3 drawn from the reference TRBV5-5 and TRBJ2-1 proteins, is DAGVTQSPTHLIKTRGQQVTLRCSPISGHKSVSWYQQVLGQGPQFIFQYYEKEERGRGNFPDRFSARQFPNYSSELNVNALLLGDSALYLCASSFGTGWVNEQFFGPGTRLTVL.